The 30 T cell receptor beta chains below all came from one sample that was sequenced in a study of control samples from healthy donors and cancer patients (dated by TCRdb to the early 2020s). Receptors were amplified or captured by the immunoSEQ multiplex PCR assay. TCRdb provides this immuneACCESS table in a form limited to in-frame rearrangements. Some clones are lacking; in checked studies, under half of them reflect an unresolved V gene, and why the rest are absent is not known. Here the sample has fewer than 200,000 clones; 80% to 95% occur a single time. Clones ranked in the top ten supply about 4% of the sample. Sequenced material: blood. The receptors here all came from a woman aged 55-70 years in good health.

This sequence joins TRBV2 and TRBJ2-5; the match to TRBD1 covers 7 bases. Germline CDR1 and CDR2: SNHLY and FYNNEI. The CDR3 runs to 13 residues. The V segment lost 10 bases and the J segment 2 bases; nucleotides outside the gene matches: 7. The CDR3 loop is CAIKGTEQETQYF. The CDR3 DNA is TGTGCCATCAAGGGGACAGAGCAAGAGACCCAGTACTTC. Using reference TRBV2 and TRBJ2-5 for the parts outside the CDR3, the full variable domain is EPEVTQTPSHQVTQMGQEVILRCVPISNHLYFYWYRQILGQKVEFLVSFYNNEISEKSEIFDDQFSVERPDGSNFTLKIRSTKLEDSAMYFCAIKGTEQETQYFGPGTRLLVL.

The gene calls are TRBV7-2 and TRBJ2-7, with D unclear. Trimming shortened V by 1 base and J by 6 bases, and 13 bases separated the two germline ends. Germline assignment: CDR1 SGHTA and CDR2 FQGNSA. This CDR3 has 14 amino acids. The CDR3 coding sequence is TGTGCCAGCAGCTTAGTCTTGGGGATGGGCGAGCAGTACTTC. Amino acid sequence: CASSLVLGMGEQYF. The full variable domain, in which reference TRBV7-2 and TRBJ2-7 provide the parts outside the CDR3, is GAGVSQSPSNKVTEKGKDVELRCDPISGHTALYWYRQSLGQGLEFLIYFQGNSAPDKSGLPSDRFSAERTGGSVSTLTIQRTQQEDSAVYLCASSLVLGMGEQYFGPGTRLTVT.

The chain recombines TRBV7-8 with TRBJ1-1, with TRBD1 as a possible D gene (5 bases). Deletions cut 5 bases from V and 6 bases from J, with 7 bases between. CDR1 and CDR2 (germline): SGHVS, FQNEAQ. This CDR3 spans 11 amino acids. CDR3 coding DNA: TGTGCCAGCAGCCGACAGTCTGAAGCTTTCTTT. As protein: CASSRQSEAFF. The entire variable domain, with the rest obtained from reference TRBV7-8 and TRBJ1-1, is as follows: GAGVSQSPRYKVAKRGQDVALRCDPISGHVSLFWYQQALGQGPEFLTYFQNEAQLDKSGLPSDRFFAERPEGSVSTLKIQRTQQEDSAVYLCASSRQSEAFFGQGTRLTVV.

The V call is TRBV2, the J call TRBJ2-5; 7 bases line up with TRBD1. V shed 7 bases, J shed 9 bases, and the junction held 11 bases outside the gene matches. This CDR3 contains 13 residues. Germline-derived CDR1 and CDR2 are SNHLY and FYNNEI. Here the CDR3 DNA reads TGTGCCAGCATTACAGGGGCCCCCGATTCCCAGTACTTC. It is translated as CASITGAPDSQYF.

The rearrangement uses TRBV2 and TRBJ1-2, with a tentative D call TRBD1 (5 bases). V lost 4 bases to trimming and J lost 3 bases, with 9 bases between them. The germline CDR1 and CDR2 sequences are SNHLY and FYNNEI. The CDR3 is 13 residues long. The CDR3 region has the DNA TGTGCCAGCAGTGCCGGGACCGACTATGGCTACACCTTC. Translated, it gives CASSAGTDYGYTF. Looking up the rest from reference TRBV2 and TRBJ1-2 gives the full variable domain: EPEVTQTPSHQVTQMGQEVILRCVPISNHLYFYWYRQILGQKVEFLVSFYNNEISEKSEIFDDQFSVERPDGSNFTLKIRSTKLEDSAMYFCASSAGTDYGYTFGSGTRLTVV.

The V and J genes are TRBV2 and TRBJ2-4, with 10 bases identical to TRBD2. The germline gives CDR1 SNHLY, CDR2 FYNNEI. Trimming removed 2 bases from V and 0 bases from J; junction bases left unmatched: 4. This CDR3 spans 17 amino acids. CDR3 DNA sequence: TGTGCCAGCAGTGAAACTAGCGGGGTCTTAGCCAAAAACATTCAGTACTTC. This encodes CASSETSGVLAKNIQYF.

The count of this clone is one. This chain links TRBV7-2 with TRBJ2-4; 16 bases map to TRBD2. V gave up 1 base and J gave up 16 bases; unmatched junction bases: 13. This CDR3 comprises 17 residues. The germline V gene encodes CDR1 SGHTA and CDR2 FQGNSA. The CDR3 is CASSLGQPGTSGGARYF. In DNA, the CDR3 is TGTGCCAGCAGCTTAGGGCAGCCTGGGACTAGCGGGGGGGCACGATACTTC.

The V and J genes are TRBV14 and TRBJ2-5, with a weak D call TRBD2 (6 bases). There are 13 residues in the CDR3. The V end was cut by 6 bases, the J end by 4 bases, with 12 bases between. Per germline, CDR1 SGHDN and CDR2 FVKESK. This chain's CDR3 is CASSHSGGETQYF. The CDR3 coding sequence is TGTGCCAGCAGTCATAGCGGAGGAGAGACCCAGTACTTC.

In this sample, this clone turned up a few times. V is TRBV19 and J is TRBJ1-5; 7 bases fit TRBD1. This CDR3 contains 16 residues. Trimming removed 5 bases from V and 7 bases from J; junction bases left unmatched: 14. Germline V gene data show CDR1 as LNHDA and CDR2 as SQIVND (reference sequence). The CDR3 nucleotides read TGTGCCAGTAGTCTCCAGACAGGGAACCCGATCCAGCCCCAGCATTTT. Protein: CASSLQTGNPIQPQHF. The complete variable domain, with remaining parts taken from reference TRBV19 and TRBJ1-5, reads DGGITQSPKYLFRKEGQNVTLSCEQNLNHDAMYWYRQDPGQGLRLIYYSQIVNDFQKGDIAEGYSVSREKKESFPLTVTSAQKNPTAFYLCASSLQTGNPIQPQHFGDGTRLSIL.

V and J are TRBV9 and TRBJ2-1; a weak D match, TRBD2 (5 bases). The germline V gene has CDR1 SGDLS and CDR2 YYNGEE. Between the trimmed V and J ends, which lost 4 bases and 3 bases, there was a span of 11 bases. The CDR3 sequence is 14 residues long. CDR3: CASSPGELYNEQFF. CDR3 DNA: TGTGCCAGCAGCCCCGGGGAGCTCTACAATGAGCAGTTCTTC.

This clone was counted once. The chain employs TRBV19 and TRBJ2-6; the match to TRBD1 covers 7 bases. This CDR3 is built from 15 residues. The V gene end was trimmed by 2 bases and the J gene end by 2 bases; junction bases not matched to a gene: 0. CDR1 and CDR2 (germline): LNHDA, SQIVND (reference sequence). This CDR3 is CASSIQGAGANVLTF. As DNA, the CDR3 is TGTGCCAGTAGTATACAGGGGGCTGGGGCCAACGTCCTGACTTTC.

This clone was counted a single time. The chain has TRBV7-2 and TRBJ1-2, with D maybe TRBD1 (6 bases). Trimming shortened V by 4 bases and J by 2 bases, and 11 bases separated the two germline ends. CDR3 length: 14 residues. CDR1 is SGHTA, CDR2 FQGNSA, per germline. The chain's CDR3 is CASSSGHINYGYTF. For the CDR3, the DNA is TGTGCCAGCAGCTCGGGACATATAAACTATGGCTACACCTTC.

J is TRBJ1-2 and V is TRBV19; 9 nucleotides agree with TRBD1. This CDR3 is built from 18 residues. The germline CDR1 and CDR2 sequences are LNHDA and SQIVND (reference sequence). V dropped 6 bases and J dropped 4; count of bases not matched to a gene: 18. The CDR3 is CASSNIFRDRAFLYGYTF. CDR3 sequence (DNA): TGTGCCAGTAGCAATATTTTTCGGGACAGGGCCTTCCTCTATGGCTACACCTTC.

The rearrangement joins TRBV6-5 to TRBJ1-1, with TRBD1 identical over 7 bases. The CDR3 covers 15 residues. With V trimmed by 6 bases and J by 2 bases, 9 bases remained unmatched. Germline CDR1 reads MNHEY; CDR2 reads SVGAGI. CDR3 sequence reads: CASSLSHRGNTEAFF. The CDR3 nucleotides are TGTGCCAGCAGCCTATCACACAGGGGAAACACTGAAGCTTTCTTT.

This rearrangement joins TRBV6-5 to TRBJ1-1, with D unclear. CDR1 MNHEY and CDR2 SVGAGI come from the germline V gene. The CDR3 is made up of 13 amino acids. The DNA for the CDR3 is TGTGTCGCTGACGGGGAAATGAACACTGAAGCTTTCTTT. Its translation is CVADGEMNTEAFF.

The V call is TRBV7-9, the J call TRBJ1-3; no clear D. The germline V gene has CDR1 SEHNR and CDR2 FQNEAQ (reference sequence). V shed 3 bases and J shed 0 bases, with 12 bases lying between them. This CDR3 contains 16 residues. The CDR3 DNA sequence: TGTGCCAGCAGCTTTGGTCGAAGGAGCTCTGGAAACACCATATATTTT. This sequence encodes CASSFGRRSSGNTIYF.

This chain connects TRBV6-2 or TRBV6-3 to TRBJ1-1; the D is unclear. Trimming took off 2 bases at V and 6 bases at J, with 7 bases between the two ends. CDR3 length equals 12 residues. The germline gives CDR1 MNHEY, CDR2 SVGEGT. CDR3 in amino acids: CASSYAGAEAFF. CDR3 bases: TGTGCCAGCAGTTACGCGGGAGCTGAAGCTTTCTTT.

This chain connects TRBV6-5 to TRBJ2-1; 11 bases are shared with TRBD2. Per germline, CDR1 MNHEY and CDR2 SVGAGI. The CDR3 covers 15 residues. V gave up 7 bases and J gave up 4 bases; unmatched junction bases: 6. The CDR3 bases are TGTGCCAGCAATCAGGGGACTAGCGGATACAATGAGCAGTTCTTC. Amino acids: CASNQGTSGYNEQFF.

The sample holds a few counts of this clone. The rearrangement links TRBV5-4 to TRBJ2-3; D is undetermined. From germline, CDR1 is SGHNT and CDR2 YYREEE (reference sequence). V lost 7 bases, J lost 0 bases, and 9 bases lay in between. CDR3 length: 13 residues. The CDR3 coding sequence is TGTGCCAGCCACGACTGGAGCACAGATACGCAGTATTTT. Its protein product is CASHDWSTDTQYF.

This clone showed up just once. The V gene is TRBV11-2, the J gene TRBJ1-6; D gene unclear. V was trimmed by 1 base and J by 7 bases, leaving 11 bases between them. The germline V gene has CDR1 SGHAT and CDR2 FQNNGV. CDR3 size: 15 residues. The CDR3 coding sequence is TGTGCCAGCAGCTTAGGCGCCATTTTCAATTCACCCCTCCACTTT. The encoded protein is CASSLGAIFNSPLHF.

The chain joins TRBV5-6 to TRBJ2-2, with D possibly matching TRBD1 (6 bases). CDR1 and CDR2 (germline): SGHDT, YYEEEE. Trimming stripped 3 bases from V and 1 base from J, with 7 bases between. CDR3 length equals 14 residues. The CDR3 here is CASSSGVNTGELFF. The CDR3 DNA is TGTGCCAGCAGCTCAGGGGTGAACACCGGGGAGCTGTTTTTT.

The J gene is TRBJ1-1, the V gene TRBV7-9; 8 bases are a match to TRBD1. The germline V gene has CDR1 SEHNR and CDR2 FQNEAQ (reference sequence). V dropped 5 bases and J dropped 2; count of bases not matched to a gene: 7. The CDR3 totals 15 residues. The chain's CDR3 is CASSPRQGRNTEAFF. The CDR3 DNA follows: TGTGCCAGCAGCCCACGACAGGGGAGAAACACTGAAGCTTTCTTT.

The gene calls are TRBV25-1 and TRBJ1-5, with a tentative D call TRBD1 (5 bases). V was trimmed by 7 bases and J by 3 bases, leaving 16 bases between them. The CDR3 runs to 15 residues. CDR1 MGHDK and CDR2 SYGVNS come from the germline V gene. CDR3 in DNA: TGTGCCAGCACCCTCAAGGGGCTTTACAATCAGCCCCAGCATTTT. This gives the protein CASTLKGLYNQPQHF.

The gene calls are TRBV10-3 and TRBJ1-1, with 7 bases lining up with TRBD1. The CDR3 runs to 14 residues. With V trimmed by 6 bases and J by 2 bases, 6 bases remained unmatched. CDR1 and CDR2 (germline): ENHRY, SYGVKD. The CDR3 DNA sequence: TGTGCCATCAGGGGGACAGCGCTAAACACTGAAGCTTTCTTT. This gives the protein CAIRGTALNTEAFF.

The chain recombines TRBV5-4 with TRBJ2-5, with 11 bases fitting TRBD2. The V segment lost 4 bases and the J segment 4 bases; nucleotides outside the gene matches: 9. CDR1 and CDR2 (germline): SGHNT, YYREEE (reference sequence). This CDR3 is 16 amino acids long. Here the CDR3 DNA reads TGTGCCAGCAGCCTACCGACTAGCGGGGTGGGAGAGACCCAGTACTTC. As protein: CASSLPTSGVGETQYF.

CDR3: CASSLVGGHSTDTQYF. The CDR3 coding sequence is TGTGCCAGCAGCTTGGTTGGCGGCCACTCTACAGATACGCAGTATTTT. This chain joins TRBV5-4 and TRBJ2-3, with D hard to call. Germline CDR1 and CDR2: SGHNT and YYREEE (reference sequence). The CDR3 covers 16 residues. The V end lost 0 bases, the J end lost 3 bases, and 14 bases lay between the germline ends.

This chain links TRBV7-2 with TRBJ2-7, with TRBD2 as a possible D gene (6 bases). Germline values: CDR1 SGHTA, CDR2 FQGNSA. This CDR3 is 14 amino acids long. Trimming shortened V by 1 base and J by 2 bases, and 9 bases separated the two germline ends. This chain's CDR3 is CASSLVAGPYEQYF. Written as DNA, the CDR3 is TGTGCCAGCAGCTTAGTCGCGGGACCCTACGAGCAGTACTTC.

The gene calls are TRBV4-3 and TRBJ1-3; no firm D call. CDR1 LGHNA and CDR2 YSLEER come from the germline V gene. The CDR3 is made up of 16 amino acids. Between the trimmed V and J ends, which lost 6 bases and 0 bases, there was a span of 15 bases. The CDR3 here is CASSPTPAGSGNTIYF. CDR3 DNA sequence: TGCGCCAGCAGTCCCACCCCCGCGGGCTCTGGAAACACCATATATTTT.

The gene calls are TRBV6-4 and TRBJ2-1, with D perhaps TRBD1 or TRBD2 (6 bases each). Germline-derived CDR1 and CDR2 are MRHNA and SNTAGT. The V end was cut by 5 bases, the J end by 2 bases, with 13 bases between. The CDR3 has 15 amino acids. CDR3 in DNA: TGTGCCAGCAGTCGCGTGGGGGGCACCTACAATGAGCAGTTCTTC. This encodes CASSRVGGTYNEQFF.

This chain uses TRBV4-1 with TRBJ1-3, with TRBD1 matching 8 bases. The CDR3 contains 14 residues. Trimming removed 4 bases from V and 14 bases from J; junction bases left unmatched: 13. Germline V CDR1 and CDR2: MGHRA, YSYEKL. CDR3 sequence (DNA): TGCGCCAGCAGCCGCGGGACAGGCCCCTCGACAGTATATTTT. As protein: CASSRGTGPSTVYF.